Shown below are 26 T cell receptor beta chains from a single sample sequenced in a study of OX40 agonist ivuxolimab in advanced cancers. Sequencing was performed with immunoSEQ multiplex PCR; in TCRdb, only in-frame clones are kept and a portion is missing. Of tens of thousands of clones in the sample, 70% to 90% are singletons; the top ten hold 0.8% to 1%. Material: CD4+ or CD8+ T cells sorted from blood, obtained in a trial of the OX40 agonist ivuxolimab. These receptors all stem from an adult with an advanced solid tumor such as melanoma, head and neck, liver or kidney cancer.

The chain has TRBV20-1 and TRBJ2-7, with D perhaps matching TRBD2 (5 bases). The CDR3 runs 11 residues. Between the trimmed V and J ends, which lost 3 bases and 4 bases, there was a span of 7 bases. CDR1 and CDR2 (germline): DFQATT, SNEGSKA (reference sequence). Here the CDR3 reads CSASPGYEQYF. The CDR3 DNA follows: TGCAGTGCTAGCCCGGGGTACGAGCAGTACTTC.

The V and J genes are TRBV7-3 and TRBJ2-2, with 10 bases aligning to TRBD2. CDR1 is SGHTA, CDR2 FQGTGA, per germline. V was pared by 3 bases and J by 1 base, with 8 bases of the junction left unmatched. The CDR3 totals 18 residues. The CDR3 nucleotides are TGTGCCAGCAGCTTGGTAGCGGGAGGAGGAGGGAACACCGGGGAGCTGTTTTTT. Translating it yields CASSLVAGGGGNTGELFF.

The V and J genes are TRBV6-5 and TRBJ1-1, with D possibly TRBD1 on 5 matching bases. Germline V gene data show CDR1 as MNHEY and CDR2 as SVGAGI. CDR3 length: 14 amino acids. Trimming removed 0 bases at V and 4 bases at J, with 9 bases between. Written as DNA, the CDR3 is TGTGCCAGCAGTTACTCGGGAGGGGCCACTGAAGCTTTCTTT. Amino acids: CASSYSGGATEAFF.

The gene calls are TRBV7-9 and TRBJ1-2; D gene uncertain. The CDR3 covers 12 residues. From germline, CDR1 is SEHNR and CDR2 FQNEAQ (reference sequence). The germline V and J ends were trimmed by 2 bases and 3 bases, with 4 bases remaining between them. The chain's CDR3 is CASSLPDYGYTF. Written as DNA, the CDR3 is TGTGCCAGCAGCTTACCCGACTATGGCTACACCTTC.

The CDR3, as DNA: TGTGCCAGCAGCTTTGACAGGGGATTCCTCACTCACGAGGATACGCAGTATTTT. Translation gives CASSFDRGFLTHEDTQYF. The chain couples TRBV7-9 to TRBJ2-3; 8 bases align to TRBD1. V lost 3 bases to trimming and J lost 6 bases; unmatched junction nucleotides: 17. This CDR3 spans 18 amino acids. Germline CDR1 reads SEHNR; CDR2 reads FQNEAQ (reference sequence).

V and J are TRBV5-1 and TRBJ2-1, with a tentative D call TRBD2 (6 bases). The germline gives CDR1 SGHRS, CDR2 YFSETQ. V gave up 4 bases and J gave up 2 bases, with 13 bases separating them. This CDR3 has 15 residues. CDR3 in amino acids: CASSGGDFAYNEQFF. The DNA for the CDR3 is TGCGCCAGCAGCGGCGGGGACTTCGCCTACAATGAGCAGTTCTTC. Drawing the rest from reference TRBV5-1 and TRBJ2-1, the complete variable domain is KAGVTQTPRYLIKTRGQQVTLSCSPISGHRSVSWYQQTPGQGLQFLFEYFSETQRNKGNFPGRFSGRQFSNSRSEMNVSTLELGDSALYLCASSGGDFAYNEQFFGPGTRLTVL.

The V gene is TRBV5-4, the J gene TRBJ2-1; unclear D gene. Germline V lookup: CDR1 SGHNT, CDR2 YYREEE (reference sequence). V dropped 3 bases and J dropped 0 bases, with 13 bases sitting between them. The CDR3 length is 16 residues. DNA for the CDR3: TGTGCCAGCAGCTCAACGTCCCGTCGCTCCTACAATGAGCAGTTCTTC. It is translated as CASSSTSRRSYNEQFF.

This chain connects TRBV4-1 to TRBJ2-5; D unclear. The length of the CDR3 is 16 residues. V lost 3 bases and J 4 bases, leaving 18 bases between the germline ends. Germline V gene sequence: CDR1 MGHRA, CDR2 YSYEKL. The CDR3 region has the DNA TGCGCCAGCAGCCATCTTAGCCTCCCGGCAAGAGAGACCCAGTACTTC. Translation: CASSHLSLPARETQYF.

This clone was observed a handful of times. The chain employs TRBV2 and TRBJ2-5; D is possibly TRBD1 (6 bases). The V and J ends lost 2 bases and 4 bases respectively, with 11 bases between them. This CDR3 has 14 residues. Per the germline V gene, CDR1 is SNHLY and CDR2 is FYNNEI. In DNA, the CDR3 is TGTGCCAGCAGTGAACCCCTAGGGGGAGAGACCCAGTACTTC. Translated, it gives CASSEPLGGETQYF.

The chain is built from TRBV7-9 and TRBJ2-5; TRBD2 matches 7 bases. The CDR3 is made up of 12 amino acids. CDR1 and CDR2 (germline): SEHNR, FQNEAQ (reference sequence). Trimming took 5 bases from V and 9 from J; bases not matched to a gene: 6. The CDR3 is CASSGLGGAQYF. The CDR3 DNA reads as TGTGCCAGCAGCGGGCTGGGGGGGGCCCAGTACTTC.

The chain links TRBV6-6 to TRBJ2-1; the D gene is possibly TRBD1 (6 bases). The CDR3 has 16 residues. V lost 6 bases to trimming and J lost 3 bases, with 18 bases between them. Per germline, CDR1 MNHNY and CDR2 SVGAGI (reference sequence). CDR3 in amino acids: CASSRLLGQVYNEQFF. DNA of the CDR3: TGTGCCAGCAGCCGCCTCTTGGGACAAGTCTACAATGAGCAGTTCTTC.

J is TRBJ1-5 and V is TRBV6-5; D not certain. The CDR3 runs to 13 residues. Per the germline V gene, CDR1 is MNHEY and CDR2 is SVGAGI. V gave up 0 bases and J gave up 5 bases, with 5 bases separating them. The DNA for the CDR3 is TGTGCCAGCAGTTACTCGGCGGATCAGCCCCAGCATTTT. Translating gives CASSYSADQPQHF.

Details on this clone: Other DNA variants within this sample encode the same CDR3. The chain couples TRBV10-2 to TRBJ2-1, with 9 bases lining up with TRBD2. Germline CDR1 reads WSHSY; CDR2 reads SAAADI. The CDR3 covers 12 residues. V was clipped by 7 bases and J by 7 bases; unmatched bases: 2. The CDR3 region has the DNA TGCGCCAGCACTGCGGGAGGGAATGAGCAGTTCTTC. As protein: CASTAGGNEQFF.

The chain couples TRBV19 to TRBJ2-2, with 12 bases fitting TRBD2. The germline CDR1 and CDR2 sequences are LNHDA and SQIVND (reference sequence). This CDR3 has 17 residues. Trimming cost V 3 bases and J 0 bases; bases outside gene matches: 2. The CDR3 sequence: CASSMTSGGTNTGELFF. In DNA form, the CDR3 reads TGTGCCAGTAGTATGACTAGCGGGGGAACGAACACCGGGGAGCTGTTTTTT.

J is TRBJ2-7 and V is TRBV7-8, with D perhaps TRBD2 (6 bases). Trimming cost V 1 base and J 7 bases, with 14 bases left between them. This CDR3 is 14 amino acids long. CDR1 is SGHVS, CDR2 FQNEAQ, per germline. CDR3 in DNA: TGTGCCAGCAGCTTAGAACTAGCCGGTTGGGAGCAGTACTTC. Translated: CASSLELAGWEQYF. Drawing the rest from reference TRBV7-8 and TRBJ2-7, the complete variable domain is GAGVSQSPRYKVAKRGQDVALRCDPISGHVSLFWYQQALGQGPEFLTYFQNEAQLDKSGLPSDRFFAERPEGSVSTLKIQRTQQEDSAVYLCASSLELAGWEQYFGPGTRLTVT.

V is TRBV21-1 and J is TRBJ1-2. TRBV21-1 counts as a pseudogene. CDR3 size: 15 residues. This chain's CDR3 is CASSKWDGANYGYTF. The CDR3 DNA reads as TGTGCCAGCAGCAAATGGGACGGAGCTAACTATGGCTACACCTTC.

J is TRBJ1-2 and V is TRBV6-1, with D maybe TRBD1 (6 bases). V was trimmed by 0 bases and J by 5 bases, leaving 10 bases between them. CDR1 is MNHNS, CDR2 SASEGT, per germline. This CDR3 is 14 amino acids long. The DNA of the CDR3 is TGTGCCAGCAGTGAAGCGGGGGCCGGGTATGGCTACACCTTC. This encodes CASSEAGAGYGYTF.

V gene TRBV11-3 combines with J gene TRBJ2-6; D ambiguous. Trimming removed 1 base from V and 2 bases from J, with 0 bases in between. CDR3 length: 13 residues. Per the germline V gene, CDR1 is SGHNT and CDR2 is YENEEA. The CDR3 reads CASSLAGANVLTF. CDR3 nucleotide sequence: TGTGCCAGCAGCTTAGCTGGGGCCAACGTCCTGACTTTC.

The V and J genes are TRBV2 and TRBJ2-5; 7 positions agree with TRBD2. Trimming at V came to 10 bases and at J to 1 base, leaving 3 bases not matched to a gene. Germline V CDR1 and CDR2: SNHLY, FYNNEI. The CDR3 totals 12 residues. As DNA, the CDR3 is TGTGCCACTAGGGAGGGCCAAGAGACCCAGTACTTC. It codes for CATREGQETQYF.

The sample holds a few counts of this clone. This chain uses TRBV9 with TRBJ1-1; no firm D call. The V end lost 0 bases, the J end lost 2 bases, and 5 bases lay between the germline ends. Germline-derived CDR1 and CDR2 are SGDLS and YYNGEE. CDR3 size: 13 residues. In nucleotides, the CDR3 is TGTGCCAGCAGCGTAGCGGTCAACACTGAAGCTTTCTTT. Its translation: CASSVAVNTEAFF.

The chain joins TRBV7-2 to TRBJ1-1; no clear D. Germline assignment: CDR1 SGHTA and CDR2 FQGNSA. The CDR3 extends over 15 amino acids. The V end lost 0 bases, the J end lost 0 bases, and 8 bases lay between the germline ends. The CDR3 DNA reads as TGTGCCAGCAGCTTAGCCCCCAATCTGAACACTGAAGCTTTCTTT. Protein sequence: CASSLAPNLNTEAFF.

This chain links TRBV7-6 with TRBJ1-2, with a tentative D call TRBD1 (6 bases). The CDR3 sequence is 13 residues long. Trimming removed 5 bases from V and 4 bases from J, with 11 bases in between. CDR1 SGHVS and CDR2 FNYEAQ come from the germline V gene. DNA of the CDR3: TGTGCCAGCAGCCAACAGGGCGGCTATGGCTACACCTTC. It encodes CASSQQGGYGYTF.

This clone appeared a few times. This sequence joins TRBV7-3 and TRBJ2-7, with 7 bases matching TRBD2. Trimming removed 1 base from V and 1 base from J; junction bases left unmatched: 4. The CDR3 loop spans 15 amino acids. Germline-derived CDR1 and CDR2 are SGHTA and FQGTGA. Written as DNA, the CDR3 is TGTGCCAGCAGCTTAAATGGCGGGAGTTCCTACGAGCAGTACTTC. It specifies CASSLNGGSSYEQYF.

This chain links TRBV10-3 with TRBJ2-5; no clear D. CDR3 length: 13 residues. Looked up from germline, CDR1 is ENHRY and CDR2 is SYGVKD. V was cut by 3 bases and J by 2 bases, with 7 bases left in between. The CDR3 region is CAISDSGQETQYF. The CDR3 bases are TGTGCCATCAGTGACTCAGGTCAAGAGACCCAGTACTTC.

This clone occurred a few times. The J gene is TRBJ2-7, the V gene TRBV29-1, with 8 bases aligning to TRBD1. The length of the CDR3 is 13 residues. Per germline, CDR1 SQVTM and CDR2 ANQGSEA. V shed 6 bases and J 3 bases; nucleotides not matched to a gene: 7. The chain's CDR3 is CSVQGAKFYEQYF. CDR3 in DNA: TGCAGCGTGCAGGGGGCGAAATTCTACGAGCAGTACTTC.

This sequence joins TRBV6-1 and TRBJ2-7, with D hard to call. Germline CDR1 MNHNS, CDR2 SASEGT. Trimming removed 5 bases from V and 0 bases from J, with 2 bases in between. There are 11 residues in the CDR3. The CDR3: CASSNSYEQYF. CDR3 nucleotides: TGTGCCAGCAGTAACTCCTACGAGCAGTACTTC.